The TCR beta chain described here comes from a study of T cells after yellow fever vaccination. The study, taken as a whole, reports: It was a weaker secondary response, yet one that peaked faster, at day 5 versus 15.

Germline CDR1 MNHEY, CDR2 SVGAGI. Between the trimmed V and J ends, which lost 0 bases and 4 bases, there was a span of 10 bases. The CDR3 covers 15 residues. This clonotype was counted a few times. What it recognizes is unknown. Template-switching 5'RACE yielded the TCR cDNA; a universal primer site and UMIs were added in the process. TCRdb re-called the 5' RACE reads with MiXCR, one entry per CDR3 protein. In the table there are approximately 610,000 distinct CDR3 sequences, around 17% of which are singletons. The chain uses TRBV6-5 and TRBJ1-3; D remains unclear. This specimen was PBMCs, taken 5 days after the first yellow fever vaccination. The receptor's source is a man in his late teens or twenties who received the YFV17D yellow fever vaccine. The CDR3 sequence: CASSYSVLQGNTIYF. The CDR3 nucleotides read TGTGCCAGCAGTTACTCGGTCTTGCAAGGAAACACCATATATTTT.